Following are 3 T cell receptor beta chains from one sample sequenced in a study of blood T cells in healthy people across ages. A J-beta primer mix and a sample-barcoded 5' primer were used in a second PCR of about 7 to 11 cycles. TCRdb independently ran MiXCR on the 5' RACE reads; one entry per CDR3 protein. The table lists roughly 900,000 distinct CDR3 sequences, around 30% of them singletons. Specimen: blood. The source is an elderly woman in good health.

Concerning this clonotype: An end of the junction does not agree with germline; a read error may underlie this. The gene calls are TRBV6-2 or TRBV6-3 and TRBJ2-1; 7 bases line up with TRBD2. The CDR3 spans 14 residues. Germline V gene lookup returns CDR1 MNHEY and CDR2 SVGEGT. CDR3 region: CASRMTSSYNERYF. CDR3 in DNA: TGTGCCAGCAGGATGACTAGCTCCTACAATGAGCGGTACTTC.

This chain uses TRBV6-2 or TRBV6-3 with TRBJ1-2; TRBD1 might be the D (5 bases). Germline-derived CDR1 and CDR2 are MNHEY and SVGEGT. V lost 5 bases, J lost 3 bases, and 13 bases lay in between. This CDR3 is built from 14 residues. CDR3 sequence reads: CASSSYGTDYGYTF. The CDR3, as DNA: TGTGCCAGCAGTAGCTACGGGACGGACTATGGCTACACCTTC.

In its sample, this clonotype was seen a few times. This may arise from a read error, as a much more abundant clone is one base away. The rearrangement joins TRBV7-2 to TRBJ2-5; D is unclear. The assigned J gene may be wrong: the sequence end matches TRBJ2-7 better. CDR1 and CDR2 (germline): SGHTA, FQGNSA. The CDR3 spans 14 residues. The CDR3 sequence: CASSLVSQGREQYF. The CDR3 DNA follows: TGTGCCAGCAGCTTGGTGAGTCAAGGTCGCGAGCAGTACTTC.